The 18 T cell receptor beta chains below were found in one sample sequenced in a study of blood T cell repertoires in COVID-19. Some clones are missing from TCRdb's copy, which holds only in-frame ones; the method was immunoSEQ multiplex PCR. The sample includes more than 85,000 clones, around 87% of them seen just once. The sample consisted of peripheral blood. The receptors here all came from a woman aged 45-65 years with COVID-19, enrolled during active disease.

V and J are TRBV3-1 (or the pseudogene TRBV3-2) and TRBJ2-3; 10 nucleotides agree with TRBD1. Looked up from germline, CDR1 is LGHDT and CDR2 is YNNKEL (reference sequence). V lost 7 bases and J lost 2; bases outside the gene matches: 9. This CDR3 has 16 residues. The CDR3 is CASTKSGTGDTDTQYF. The CDR3 DNA sequence: TGTGCCAGCACCAAATCCGGGACAGGGGACACAGATACGCAGTATTTT.

The sample holds a few counts of this clone. V usage is TRBV30 and J usage is TRBJ2-5, with D hard to call. CDR1 and CDR2 from the germline V gene are GTSNPN and SVGIG (reference sequence). The CDR3 sequence is 13 residues long. V was clipped by 1 base and J by 0 bases, with 6 bases between them. CDR3 DNA sequence: TGTGCCTGGAGTGGTCAGTACCAAGAGACCCAGTACTTC. This sequence encodes CAWSGQYQETQYF.

This clone was counted only a few times. The J gene is TRBJ2-1, the V gene TRBV28; TRBD2 is a possible D gene (6 bases). CDR1 is MDHEN and CDR2 is SYDVKM in the germline V gene. This CDR3 comprises 13 residues. Between the trimmed V and J ends, which lost 2 bases and 6 bases, there was a span of 8 bases. CDR3 in DNA: TGTGCCAGCAGTTTACCCGGGAGCAATGAGCAGTTCTTC. This sequence encodes CASSLPGSNEQFF.

The sample holds one count of this clone. The chain combines TRBV4-1 with TRBJ2-2; D possibly corresponds to TRBD2 (6 bases). Germline CDR1 and CDR2: MGHRA and YSYEKL. This CDR3 has 15 amino acids. The V gene lost 4 bases and the J gene lost 3 bases, with 12 bases spanning the gap. As DNA, the CDR3 is TGCGCCAGCAGCCCCCGGGAGTATGACACCGGGGAGCTGTTTTTT. This sequence encodes CASSPREYDTGELFF.

The chain links TRBV18 to TRBJ1-2; TRBD1 matches 9 bases. V shed 2 bases, J shed 0 bases, and the junction held 1 base outside the gene matches. Germline CDR1 and CDR2: KGHSH and LQKENI. The CDR3 loop spans 15 amino acids. The CDR3 nucleotides are TGTGCCAGCTCACCAGGACAGGGGACTAACTATGGCTACACCTTC. Its protein is CASSPGQGTNYGYTF.

This chain joins TRBV11-2 and TRBJ2-6; D remains unclear. Trimming pared 4 bases from V and 0 bases from J, leaving 7 bases between. Germline CDR1 is SGHAT and CDR2 is FQNNGV. The CDR3 has 15 amino acids. In DNA, the CDR3 is TGTGCCAGCAGCTCAAAATCCTCTGGGGCCAACGTCCTGACTTTC. As protein: CASSSKSSGANVLTF. Full variable domain (rest looked up from reference TRBV11-2 and TRBJ2-6): EAGVAQSPRYKIIEKRQSVAFWCNPISGHATLYWYQQILGQGPKLLIQFQNNGVVDDSQLPKDRFSAERLKGVDSTLKIQPAKLEDSAVYLCASSSKSSGANVLTFGAGSRLTVL.

The rearrangement links TRBV28 to TRBJ2-1; 8 nucleotides agree with TRBD2. V was pared by 6 bases and J by 8 bases, with 12 bases of the junction left unmatched. Looked up from germline, CDR1 is MDHEN and CDR2 is SYDVKM. The CDR3 is 15 amino acids. CDR3 sequence: CASRYGGASMDEQFF. CDR3 nucleotides: TGTGCCAGCAGGTACGGGGGGGCGTCAATGGATGAGCAGTTCTTC.

The rearrangement uses TRBV5-6 and TRBJ1-3; D uncertain. The CDR3 contains 17 residues. The germline CDR1 and CDR2 sequences are SGHDT and YYEEEE. Trimming took 0 bases from V and 0 from J, leaving 13 bases between them. This chain's CDR3 is CASSLASLGVSGNTIYF. The CDR3 coding sequence is TGTGCCAGCAGCTTGGCGTCTTTAGGAGTCTCTGGAAACACCATATATTTT.

The chain links TRBV3-1 (or the pseudogene TRBV3-2) to TRBJ1-2, with TRBD1 as a possible D gene (5 bases). There are 14 residues in the CDR3. CDR1 and CDR2 (germline): LGHDT, YNNKEL (reference sequence). V shed 2 bases and J shed 4 bases, with 11 bases lying between them. As DNA, the CDR3 is TGTGCCAGCAGCCAAAATCAGGGTGCCTATGGCTACACCTTC. Translating it yields CASSQNQGAYGYTF.

This chain links TRBV19 with TRBJ1-4; D is uncertain. Per germline, CDR1 LNHDA and CDR2 SQIVND (reference sequence). The V gene lost 3 bases and the J gene lost 5 bases, with 7 bases spanning the gap. This CDR3 region has 13 residues. CDR3: CASSISGNEKLFF. In nucleotides, the CDR3 is TGTGCCAGTAGTATTTCGGGAAATGAAAAACTGTTTTTT.

This clone was counted between two and nine times. V and J are TRBV5-1 and TRBJ2-1; 7 bases are a match to TRBD2. The CDR3 runs 18 residues. With V trimmed by 0 bases and J by 1 base, 10 bases remained unmatched. The germline CDR1 and CDR2 sequences are SGHRS and YFSETQ. The DNA for the CDR3 is TGCGCCAGCAGCTTGGTAGGGATCGGGGGGAGGTCCTACAATGAGCAGTTCTTC. It translates to CASSLVGIGGRSYNEQFF.

The rearrangement uses TRBV5-4 and TRBJ1-3; TRBD1 agrees at 7 bases. The CDR3 sequence is 15 residues long. Germline V gene lookup returns CDR1 SGHNT and CDR2 YYREEE (reference sequence). V lost 0 bases to trimming and J lost 1 base; unmatched junction nucleotides: 1. In nucleotides, the CDR3 is TGTGCCAGCAGCTTGGGGGACAGATCTGGAAACACCATATATTTT. It yields the protein CASSLGDRSGNTIYF.

About this clone itself: Within the sample, other DNA sequences also encode this same CDR3. The V gene is TRBV30, the J gene TRBJ2-7; 9 bases match TRBD2. CDR1 is GTSNPN and CDR2 is SVGIG in the germline V gene (reference sequence). The CDR3 has 15 residues. V lost 1 base and J lost 7; bases outside the gene matches: 11. The CDR3 loop reads CAWSEGGGAGREQYF. CDR3 nucleotide sequence: TGTGCCTGGAGTGAGGGCGGGGGGGCCGGGCGGGAGCAGTACTTC. Supplemented by reference TRBV30 and TRBJ2-7, the full variable domain reads SQTIHQWPATLVQPVGSPLSLECTVEGTSNPNLYWYRQAAGRGLQLLFYSVGIGQISSEVPQNLSASRPQDRQFILSSKKLLLSDSGFYLCAWSEGGGAGREQYFGPGTRLTVT.

The chain combines TRBV6-2 or TRBV6-3 with TRBJ2-7; 13 positions match TRBD2. The length of the CDR3 is 16 residues. Germline V gene data show CDR1 as MNHEY and CDR2 as SVGEGT. V shed 5 bases, J shed 7 bases, and the junction held 11 bases outside the gene matches. CDR3 DNA: TGTGCCAGCAGTCCCTTTTTAGGGACTAGCGGGACTGAGCAGTACTTC. Amino acids: CASSPFLGTSGTEQYF.

With respect to this clone: Additional DNA sequences in this sample encode the identical CDR3. The chain carries TRBV18 and TRBJ2-1, with D possibly TRBD2 on 6 matching bases. CDR3 size: 13 residues. Germline loops: CDR1 KGHSH, CDR2 LQKENI. Trimming left V 0 bases short and J 8 bases short, with 8 bases between. This CDR3 is CASSPPPGDEQFF. CDR3 DNA: TGTGCCAGCTCACCACCCCCGGGGGATGAGCAGTTCTTC.

This chain connects TRBV28 to TRBJ2-2, with 9 bases lining up with TRBD1. Trimming at V came to 6 bases and at J to 6 bases, leaving 8 bases not matched to a gene. The germline gives CDR1 MDHEN, CDR2 SYDVKM. This CDR3 comprises 15 residues. CDR3 DNA: TGTGCCAGCAGAACGGGACAGGGTTGGTCCGGGGAGCTGTTTTTT. Encoded protein: CASRTGQGWSGELFF.

A few counts support this clone. This chain joins TRBV19 and TRBJ1-1; D not resolved. Trimming removed 5 bases at V and 10 bases at J, with 20 bases between. The germline CDR1 and CDR2 sequences are LNHDA and SQIVND (reference sequence). The CDR3 is 14 amino acids. As DNA, the CDR3 is TGTGCCAGTAGTCCGCGGGAGGGTTGGACGGGAGCTTTCTTT. This codes for CASSPREGWTGAFF.

Of note for this clone: The sample carries other DNA sequences with the same CDR3. The J gene is TRBJ1-1, the V gene TRBV6-5; D not resolved. Trimming pared 0 bases from V and 1 base from J, leaving 6 bases between. CDR3 length: 14 amino acids. The germline V gene encodes CDR1 MNHEY and CDR2 SVGAGI. CDR3 region: CASSYSEGNTEAFF. The CDR3, as DNA: TGTGCCAGCAGTTACTCAGAGGGGAACACTGAAGCTTTCTTT.